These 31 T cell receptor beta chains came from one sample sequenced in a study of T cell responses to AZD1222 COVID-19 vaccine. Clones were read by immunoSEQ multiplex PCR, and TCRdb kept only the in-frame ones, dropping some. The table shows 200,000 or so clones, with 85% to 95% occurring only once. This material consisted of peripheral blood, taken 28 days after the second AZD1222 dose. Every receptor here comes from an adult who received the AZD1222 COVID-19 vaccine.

The DNA of the CDR3 is TGTGCCAGCAGCCAAGATCGGCTAGGGGGGGTCGTTCGTGCCAAAAACATTCAGTACTTC. Translating it yields CASSQDRLGGVVRAKNIQYF. The V gene is TRBV3-1 (or the pseudogene TRBV3-2), the J gene TRBJ2-4; tentatively, D is TRBD2 (7 bases). Deletions cut 0 bases from V and 1 base from J, with 22 bases between. The CDR3 extends over 20 amino acids. CDR1 and CDR2 (germline): LGHDT, YNNKEL (reference sequence).

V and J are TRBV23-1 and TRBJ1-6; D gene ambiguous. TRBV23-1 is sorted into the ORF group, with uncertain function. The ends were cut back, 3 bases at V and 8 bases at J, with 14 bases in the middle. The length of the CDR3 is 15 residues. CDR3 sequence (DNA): TGCGCCAGCAGTCACGGACCCAGCCCAGATTCACCCCTCCACTTT. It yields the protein CASSHGPSPDSPLHF.

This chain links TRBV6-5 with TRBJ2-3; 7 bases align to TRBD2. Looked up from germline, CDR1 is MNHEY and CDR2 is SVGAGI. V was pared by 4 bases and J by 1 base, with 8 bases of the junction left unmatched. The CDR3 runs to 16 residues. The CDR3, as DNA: TGTGCCAGCAGTTCTTCCATTGCGGGGGGCACAGATACGCAGTATTTT. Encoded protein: CASSSSIAGGTDTQYF.

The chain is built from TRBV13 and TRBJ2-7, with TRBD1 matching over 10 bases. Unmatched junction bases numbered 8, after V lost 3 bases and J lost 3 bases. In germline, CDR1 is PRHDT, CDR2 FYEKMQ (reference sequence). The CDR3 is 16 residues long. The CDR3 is CASSFVGQGVSYEQYF. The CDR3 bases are TGTGCCAGCAGCTTCGTTGGACAGGGGGTCAGCTACGAGCAGTACTTC. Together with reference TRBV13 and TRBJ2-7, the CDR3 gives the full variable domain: AAGVIQSPRHLIKEKRETATLKCYPIPRHDTVYWYQQGPGQDPQFLISFYEKMQSDKGSIPDRFSAQQFSDYHSELNMSSLELGDSALYFCASSFVGQGVSYEQYFGPGTRLTVT.

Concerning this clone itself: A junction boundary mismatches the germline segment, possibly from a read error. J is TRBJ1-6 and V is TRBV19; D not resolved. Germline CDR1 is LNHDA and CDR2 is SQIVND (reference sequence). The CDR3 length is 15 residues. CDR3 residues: CATSRSVDYNSPLHF. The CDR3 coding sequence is TGTGCCACTAGTAGGAGCGTGGATTATAATTCACCCCTCCACTTT. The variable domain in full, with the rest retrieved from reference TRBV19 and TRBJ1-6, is DGGITQSPKYLFRKEGQNVTLSCEQNLNHDAMYWYRQDPGQGLRLIYYSQIVNDFQKGDIAEGYSVSREKKESFPLTVTSAQKNPTAFYLCATSRSVDYNSPLHFGNGTRLTVT.

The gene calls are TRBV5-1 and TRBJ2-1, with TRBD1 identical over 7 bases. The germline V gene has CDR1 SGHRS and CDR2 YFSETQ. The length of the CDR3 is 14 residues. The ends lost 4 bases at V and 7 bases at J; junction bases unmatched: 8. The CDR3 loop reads CASSLPQGDNEQFF. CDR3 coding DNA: TGCGCCAGCAGCCTCCCCCAGGGGGATAATGAGCAGTTCTTC.

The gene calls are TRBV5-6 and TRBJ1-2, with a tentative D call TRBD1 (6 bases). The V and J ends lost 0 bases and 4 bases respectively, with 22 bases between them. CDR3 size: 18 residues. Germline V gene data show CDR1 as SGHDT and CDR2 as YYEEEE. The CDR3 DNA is TGTGCCAGCAGCTTGGGAGGACCAGCGGGGGGCGAGTCCTATGGCTACACCTTC. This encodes CASSLGGPAGGESYGYTF. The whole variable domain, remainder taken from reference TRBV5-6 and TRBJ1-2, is DAGVTQSPTHLIKTRGQQVTLRCSPKSGHDTVSWYQQALGQGPQFIFQYYEEEERQRGNFPDRFSGHQFPNYSSELNVNALLLGDSALYLCASSLGGPAGGESYGYTFGSGTRLTVV.

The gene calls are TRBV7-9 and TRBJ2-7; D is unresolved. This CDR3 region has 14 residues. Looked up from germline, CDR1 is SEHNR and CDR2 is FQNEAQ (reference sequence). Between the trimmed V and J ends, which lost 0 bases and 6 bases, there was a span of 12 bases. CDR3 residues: CASSLAGASSEQYF. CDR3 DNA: TGTGCCAGCAGCTTAGCAGGAGCCTCCAGCGAGCAGTACTTC.

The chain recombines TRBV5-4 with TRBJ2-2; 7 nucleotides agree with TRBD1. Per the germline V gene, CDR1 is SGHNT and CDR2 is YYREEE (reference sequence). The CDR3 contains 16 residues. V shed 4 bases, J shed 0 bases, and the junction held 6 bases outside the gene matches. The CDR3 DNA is TGTGCCAGCAGCACAAGACAGGGCCCGAACACCGGGGAGCTGTTTTTT. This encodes CASSTRQGPNTGELFF.

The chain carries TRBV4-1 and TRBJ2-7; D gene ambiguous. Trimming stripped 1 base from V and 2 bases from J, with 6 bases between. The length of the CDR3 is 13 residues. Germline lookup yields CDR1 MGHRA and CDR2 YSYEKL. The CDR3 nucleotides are TGCGCCAGCAGCCAAGTGCAGCCCTACGAGCAGTACTTC. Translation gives CASSQVQPYEQYF.

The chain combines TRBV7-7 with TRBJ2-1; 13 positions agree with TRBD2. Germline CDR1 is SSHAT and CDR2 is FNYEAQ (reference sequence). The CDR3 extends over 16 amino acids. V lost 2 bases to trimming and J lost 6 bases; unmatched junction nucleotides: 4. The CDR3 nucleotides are TGTGCCAGCAGCTTACTAACTAGCGGGGGGGCCAATGAGCAGTTCTTC. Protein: CASSLLTSGGANEQFF.

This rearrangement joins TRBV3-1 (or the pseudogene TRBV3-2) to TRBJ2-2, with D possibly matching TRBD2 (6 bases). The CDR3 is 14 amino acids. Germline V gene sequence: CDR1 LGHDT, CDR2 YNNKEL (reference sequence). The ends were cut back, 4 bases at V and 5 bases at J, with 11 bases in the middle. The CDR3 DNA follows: TGTGCCAGCAGCCTCGGGGCGGGGACCGGGGAGCTGTTTTTT. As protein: CASSLGAGTGELFF.

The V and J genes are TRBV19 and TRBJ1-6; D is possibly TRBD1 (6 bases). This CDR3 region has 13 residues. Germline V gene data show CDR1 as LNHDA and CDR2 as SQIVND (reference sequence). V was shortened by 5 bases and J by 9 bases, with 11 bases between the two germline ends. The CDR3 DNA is TGTGCCAGTAGTTTACAGGGACCTTCACCCCTCCACTTT. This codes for CASSLQGPSPLHF.

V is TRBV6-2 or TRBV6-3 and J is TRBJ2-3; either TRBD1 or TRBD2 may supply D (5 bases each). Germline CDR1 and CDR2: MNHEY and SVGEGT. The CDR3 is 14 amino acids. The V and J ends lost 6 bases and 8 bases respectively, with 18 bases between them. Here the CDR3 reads CASSPSGTPGTQYF. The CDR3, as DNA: TGTGCCAGCAGCCCCTCCGGGACGCCTGGTACGCAGTATTTT.

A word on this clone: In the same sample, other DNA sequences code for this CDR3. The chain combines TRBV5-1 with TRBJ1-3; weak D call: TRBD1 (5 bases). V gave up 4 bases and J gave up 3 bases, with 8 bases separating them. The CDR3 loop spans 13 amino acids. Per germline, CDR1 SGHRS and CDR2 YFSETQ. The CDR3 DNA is TGCGCCAGCAGCCGGGGGGGTGGAAACACCATATATTTT. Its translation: CASSRGGGNTIYF.

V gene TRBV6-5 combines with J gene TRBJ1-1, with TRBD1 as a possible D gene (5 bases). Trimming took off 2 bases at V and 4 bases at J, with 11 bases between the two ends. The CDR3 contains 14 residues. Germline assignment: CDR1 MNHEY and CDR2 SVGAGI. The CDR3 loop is CASSYPGRGTEAFF. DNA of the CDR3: TGTGCCAGCAGTTACCCGGGGAGGGGCACTGAAGCTTTCTTT.

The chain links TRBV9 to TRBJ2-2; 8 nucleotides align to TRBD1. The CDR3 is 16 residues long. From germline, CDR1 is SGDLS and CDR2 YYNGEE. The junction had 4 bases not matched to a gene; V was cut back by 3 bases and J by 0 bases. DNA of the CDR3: TGTGCCAGCAGCGCAACGACAGGGGCGAACACCGGGGAGCTGTTTTTT. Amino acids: CASSATTGANTGELFF.

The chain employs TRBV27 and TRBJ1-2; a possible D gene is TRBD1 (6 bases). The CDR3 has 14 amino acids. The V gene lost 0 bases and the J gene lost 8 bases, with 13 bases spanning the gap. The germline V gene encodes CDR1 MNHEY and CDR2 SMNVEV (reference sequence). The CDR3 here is CASSLSRGLGGYTF. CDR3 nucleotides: TGTGCCAGCAGTTTATCGCGGGGGCTCGGGGGCTACACCTTC.

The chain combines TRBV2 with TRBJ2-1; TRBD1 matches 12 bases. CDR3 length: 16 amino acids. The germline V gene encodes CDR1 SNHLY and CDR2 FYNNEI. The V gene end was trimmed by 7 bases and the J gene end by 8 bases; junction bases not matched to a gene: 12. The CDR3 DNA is TGTGCCAGCATACCCGGGACAGGGGGCTTTGGAGATGAGCAGTTCTTC. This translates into CASIPGTGGFGDEQFF.

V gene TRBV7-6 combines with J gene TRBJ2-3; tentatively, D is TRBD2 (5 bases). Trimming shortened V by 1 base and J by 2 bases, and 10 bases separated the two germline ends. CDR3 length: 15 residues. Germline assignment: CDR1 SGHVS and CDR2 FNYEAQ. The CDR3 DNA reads TGTGCCAGCAGCTTAGTCGGGATTATCACAGATACGCAGTATTTT. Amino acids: CASSLVGIITDTQYF.

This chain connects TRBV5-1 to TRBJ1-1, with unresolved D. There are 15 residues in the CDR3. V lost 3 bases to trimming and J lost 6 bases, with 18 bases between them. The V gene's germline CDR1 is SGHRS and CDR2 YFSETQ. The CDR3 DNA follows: TGCGCCAGCAGCTCGGACGGAACCGTAATCGCTGAAGCTTTCTTT. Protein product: CASSSDGTVIAEAFF.

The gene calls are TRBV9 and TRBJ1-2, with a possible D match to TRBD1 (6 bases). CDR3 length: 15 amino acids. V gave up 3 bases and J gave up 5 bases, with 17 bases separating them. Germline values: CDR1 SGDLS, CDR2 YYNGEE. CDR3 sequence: CASSANRAWEYGYTF. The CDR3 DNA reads TGTGCCAGCAGCGCAAACAGGGCGTGGGAATATGGCTACACCTTC.

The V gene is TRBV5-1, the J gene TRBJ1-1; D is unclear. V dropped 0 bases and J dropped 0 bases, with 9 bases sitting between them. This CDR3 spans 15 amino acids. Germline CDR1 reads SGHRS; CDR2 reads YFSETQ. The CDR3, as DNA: TGCGCCAGCAGCTTGGAAGGAGTTATGAACACTGAAGCTTTCTTT. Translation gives CASSLEGVMNTEAFF. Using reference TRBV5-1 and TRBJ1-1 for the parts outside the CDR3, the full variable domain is KAGVTQTPRYLIKTRGQQVTLSCSPISGHRSVSWYQQTPGQGLQFLFEYFSETQRNKGNFPGRFSGRQFSNSRSEMNVSTLELGDSALYLCASSLEGVMNTEAFFGQGTRLTVV.

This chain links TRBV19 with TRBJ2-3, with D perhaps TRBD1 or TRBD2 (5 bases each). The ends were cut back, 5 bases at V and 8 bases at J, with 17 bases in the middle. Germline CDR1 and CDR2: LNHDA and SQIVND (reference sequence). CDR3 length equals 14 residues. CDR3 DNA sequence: TGTGCCAGTAGTGGGACGAGGACTTTCGGTACGCAGTATTTT. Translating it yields CASSGTRTFGTQYF.

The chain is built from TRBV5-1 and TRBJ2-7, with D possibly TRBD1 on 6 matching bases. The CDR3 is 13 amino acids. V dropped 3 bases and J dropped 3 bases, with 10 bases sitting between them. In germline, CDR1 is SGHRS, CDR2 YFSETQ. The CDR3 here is CASSYQGFYEQYF. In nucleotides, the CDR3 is TGCGCCAGCAGCTACCAGGGGTTCTACGAGCAGTACTTC.

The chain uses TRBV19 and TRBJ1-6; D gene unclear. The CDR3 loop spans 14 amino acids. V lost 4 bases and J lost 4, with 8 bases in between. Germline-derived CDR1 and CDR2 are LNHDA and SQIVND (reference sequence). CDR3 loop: CASSSTAYNSPLHF. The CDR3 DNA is TGTGCCAGTAGTAGCACGGCGTATAATTCACCCCTCCACTTT.

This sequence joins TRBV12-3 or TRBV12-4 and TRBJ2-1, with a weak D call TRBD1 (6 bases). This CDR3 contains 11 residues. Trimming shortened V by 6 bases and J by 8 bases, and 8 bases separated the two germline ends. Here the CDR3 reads CASSPGDEQFF. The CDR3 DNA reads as TGTGCCAGCAGCCCAGGGGATGAGCAGTTCTTC.

CDR3 amino acids: CASSQGQTTDTQYF. The DNA for the CDR3 is TGTGCCAGCAGCCAAGGACAGACCACAGATACGCAGTATTTT. V gene TRBV3-1 (or the pseudogene TRBV3-2) combines with J gene TRBJ2-3; tentative D call: TRBD1 (5 bases). Trimming left V 1 base short and J 2 bases short, with 7 bases between. The CDR3 has 14 amino acids. CDR1 is LGHDT and CDR2 is YNNKEL in the germline V gene (reference sequence).

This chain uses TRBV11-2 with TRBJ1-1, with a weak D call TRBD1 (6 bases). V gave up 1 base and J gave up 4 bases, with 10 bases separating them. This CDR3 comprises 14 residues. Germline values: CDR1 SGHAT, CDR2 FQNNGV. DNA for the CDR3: TGTGCCAGCAGCTTAGCCCGAGGGGGCACTGAAGCTTTCTTT. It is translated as CASSLARGGTEAFF.

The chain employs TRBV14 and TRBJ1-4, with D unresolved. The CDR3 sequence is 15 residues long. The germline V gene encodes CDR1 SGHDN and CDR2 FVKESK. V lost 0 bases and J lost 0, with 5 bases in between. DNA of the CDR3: TGTGCCAGCAGCCAAGATCGAGCAACTAATGAAAAACTGTTTTTT. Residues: CASSQDRATNEKLFF. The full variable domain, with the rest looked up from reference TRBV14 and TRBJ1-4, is EAGVTQFPSHSVIEKGQTVTLRCDPISGHDNLYWYRRVMGKEIKFLLHFVKESKQDESGMPNNRFLAERTGGTYSTLKVQPAELEDSGVYFCASSQDRATNEKLFFGSGTQLSVL.

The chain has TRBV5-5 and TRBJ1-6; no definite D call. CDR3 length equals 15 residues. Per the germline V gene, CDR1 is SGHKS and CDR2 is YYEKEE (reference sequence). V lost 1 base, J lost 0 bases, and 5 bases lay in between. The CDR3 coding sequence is TGTGCCAGCAGCTTGAGTAGCTCCTATAATTCACCCCTCCACTTT. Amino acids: CASSLSSSYNSPLHF.